This T cell receptor (beta chain) was identified during a study of blood T cell repertoires in COVID-19. On the study more broadly: The study drew acute and convalescent COVID-19 samples from the United States, Italy and Spain. T cells, B-cell-depleted T cells, or PBMCs supplied cDNA or gDNA.

In germline, CDR1 is SGHRS, CDR2 YFSETQ. J gave up 6 bases and V 1 base, and 4 bases lay outside the gene matches. The CDR3 spans 16 residues. Sequenced by immunoSEQ multiplex PCR; TCRdb stores in-frame clones only, minus some. The sample has about 200,000 clones; 80% are singletons. The rearrangement links TRBV5-1 to TRBJ2-2; TRBD1 aligns across 12 bases. The source of this sequence is a woman in her 70s with acute or convalescent COVID-19. The sequencing input was peripheral blood. The DNA for the CDR3 is TGCGCCAGCAGCTTGATGGGACAGGGGGCTTCCGGGGAGCTGTTTTTT. Its protein is CASSLMGQGASGELFF.